These 31 T cell receptor beta chains came from one sample sequenced in a study of T cell responses to AZD1222 COVID-19 vaccine. Here immunoSEQ multiplex PCR was the method, and the copy in TCRdb shows in-frame clones only, minus some. The table has 150,000 or so clones, approximately 95% seen once. Sequences were derived from peripheral blood, sampled on day 0 of MenACWY control vaccination. The receptors were gathered from an adult in good health.

The J gene is TRBJ1-2, the V gene TRBV5-1; D is ambiguous. Per germline, CDR1 SGHRS and CDR2 YFSETQ. V lost 2 bases, J lost 4 bases, and 9 bases lay in between. There are 13 residues in the CDR3. CDR3: CASSFAVSYGYTF. CDR3 nucleotides: TGCGCCAGCAGCTTCGCCGTTTCCTATGGCTACACCTTC.

This clone came up once. This chain links TRBV6-5 with TRBJ1-6; 7 nucleotides line up with TRBD1. Germline assignment: CDR1 MNHEY and CDR2 SVGAGI. The CDR3 runs to 14 residues. Unmatched junction bases numbered 7, after V lost 8 bases and J lost 6 bases. In DNA form, the CDR3 reads TGTGCCAGCCAGGGGGGGGCGTTTAATTCACCCCTCCACTTT. Translating it yields CASQGGAFNSPLHF.

This chain connects TRBV10-3 to TRBJ2-3, with 10 bases that match TRBD2. After removal of 6 bases from V and 6 bases from J, the junction contained 3 bases not matched to a gene. The CDR3 length is 13 residues. Germline lookup yields CDR1 ENHRY and CDR2 SYGVKD. CDR3 DNA: TGTGCCATCAGCCTGACTAGCGGGGATACGCAGTATTTT. Protein sequence: CAISLTSGDTQYF.

This rearrangement joins TRBV6-4 to TRBJ2-3; possibly TRBD1 or TRBD2 for D (6 bases each). CDR3 length: 14 amino acids. Germline V gives CDR1 MRHNA, CDR2 SNTAGT. Trimming removed 4 bases from V and 2 bases from J, with 10 bases in between. Here the CDR3 DNA reads TGTGCCAGCAGTGCGGGGGCATACACAGATACGCAGTATTTT. Amino acids: CASSAGAYTDTQYF.

The chain combines TRBV7-9 with TRBJ1-5, with 11 bases that match TRBD1. The CDR3 is 14 amino acids. Germline CDR1 SEHNR, CDR2 FQNEAQ (reference sequence). With 5 bases clipped from V and 8 bases from J, the junction kept 5 bases outside the gene matches. CDR3 sequence (DNA): TGTGCCAGCAGCCCCGGGACAGGGGGGGAGCCCCAGCATTTT. This sequence encodes CASSPGTGGEPQHF.

This clone was counted once. J is TRBJ1-1 and V is TRBV14; D gene uncertain. The CDR3 runs to 14 residues. The V and J ends lost 2 bases and 4 bases respectively, with 11 bases between them. Per the germline V gene, CDR1 is SGHDN and CDR2 is FVKESK. The CDR3 here is CASSQLVSGTEAFF. The CDR3 DNA reads as TGTGCCAGCAGCCAACTCGTGTCGGGCACTGAAGCTTTCTTT.

As to this clone: Other DNA sequences within the sample encode an identical CDR3. The chain links TRBV18 to TRBJ1-2, with 9 bases aligning to TRBD1. After removal of 3 bases from V and 1 base from J, the junction contained 0 bases not matched to a gene. The CDR3 covers 14 residues. The germline V gene encodes CDR1 KGHSH and CDR2 LQKENI. CDR3 sequence: CASSPGQGNYGYTF. The CDR3 nucleotides read TGTGCCAGCTCACCGGGACAGGGTAACTATGGCTACACCTTC.

The CDR3 reads CASSLVGLTGRYF. In DNA, the CDR3 is TGTGCCAGCAGCTTAGTTGGGTTAACGGGGAGGTATTTT. J is TRBJ2-3 and V is TRBV7-2; possible D gene TRBD2, 5 bases. The CDR3 consists of 13 residues. Trimming left V 1 base short and J 14 bases short, with 16 bases between. Per germline, CDR1 SGHTA and CDR2 FQGNSA.

The chain links TRBV9 to TRBJ2-1; 11 bases align to TRBD2. The CDR3 totals 17 residues. The junction had 10 bases not matched to a gene; V was cut back by 0 bases and J by 8 bases. Germline assignment: CDR1 SGDLS and CDR2 YYNGEE. The CDR3 sequence: CASSVAARTSGSHEQFF. The CDR3 bases are TGTGCCAGCAGCGTAGCGGCGAGGACTAGCGGGTCCCATGAGCAGTTCTTC.

V is TRBV10-1 and J is TRBJ2-6; D unresolved. The V and J ends lost 3 bases and 0 bases respectively, with 0 bases between them. The CDR3 is made up of 13 amino acids. The germline CDR1 and CDR2 sequences are WNHNN and SYGVQD (reference sequence). CDR3 amino acids: CASSDSGANVLTF. DNA for the CDR3: TGCGCCAGCAGTGACTCTGGGGCCAACGTCCTGACTTTC.

The gene calls are TRBV7-2 and TRBJ2-7; D is perhaps TRBD1 (6 bases). The CDR3 has 13 residues. Trimming took 1 base from V and 7 from J, leaving 11 bases between them. Per the germline V gene, CDR1 is SGHTA and CDR2 is FQGNSA. The CDR3, as DNA: TGTGCCAGCAGCTTAGACAGGGTAGTAGAGCAGTACTTC. Protein sequence: CASSLDRVVEQYF.

This clone was recorded a few times. J is TRBJ2-3 and V is TRBV4-3, with 12 bases identical to TRBD2. The CDR3 has 16 amino acids. J gave up 4 bases and V 2 bases, and 4 bases lay outside the gene matches. The germline V gene encodes CDR1 LGHNA and CDR2 YSLEER. CDR3 sequence: CASSQNPSGGADTQYF. The CDR3 DNA sequence: TGCGCCAGCAGCCAAAACCCTAGCGGGGGGGCAGATACGCAGTATTTT.

This clone was counted only a few times. V and J are TRBV7-3 and TRBJ1-1, with D unresolved. The ends were cut back, 3 bases at V and 4 bases at J, with 9 bases in the middle. Germline assignment: CDR1 SGHTA and CDR2 FQGTGA. The CDR3 has 13 residues. The CDR3 loop is CASSFMGATEAFF. Here the CDR3 DNA reads TGTGCCAGCAGCTTCATGGGTGCCACTGAAGCTTTCTTT.

The genes are TRBV3-1 (or the pseudogene TRBV3-2) and TRBJ2-2; D uncertain. V was clipped by 1 base and J by 3 bases, with 6 bases between them. The germline CDR1 and CDR2 sequences are LGHDT and YNNKEL (reference sequence). The CDR3 runs 14 residues. The CDR3 DNA reads TGTGCCAGCAGCCAAGGAAGGCACACCGGGGAGCTGTTTTTT. Amino acids: CASSQGRHTGELFF.

This chain joins TRBV28 and TRBJ2-1, with TRBD1 identical over 8 bases. CDR3 length equals 14 residues. V lost 8 bases and J lost 9; bases outside the gene matches: 12. Germline V gene lookup returns CDR1 MDHEN and CDR2 SYDVKM. This CDR3 reads CASSPTGAGGEQFF. Here the CDR3 DNA reads TGTGCCAGCTCACCGACAGGGGCAGGTGGTGAGCAGTTCTTC.

This sequence joins TRBV3-1 (or the pseudogene TRBV3-2) and TRBJ2-5; D perhaps matches TRBD2 (6 bases). From germline, CDR1 is LGHDT and CDR2 YNNKEL (reference sequence). Between the trimmed V and J ends, which lost 4 bases and 7 bases, there was a span of 28 bases. This CDR3 spans 18 amino acids. CDR3 loop: CASSLRSGSSVGSATQYF. DNA for the CDR3: TGTGCCAGCAGCCTCCGTAGCGGATCTTCGGTAGGGAGTGCGACCCAGTACTTC.

The chain recombines TRBV19 with TRBJ2-7, with D possibly called TRBD1 or TRBD2 (5 bases each). V was trimmed by 5 bases and J by 2 bases, leaving 13 bases between them. The CDR3 covers 14 residues. Germline loops: CDR1 LNHDA, CDR2 SQIVND (reference sequence). DNA of the CDR3: TGTGCCAGTAGTTCCCGGGACGGACCCTACGAGCAGTACTTC. Amino acid sequence: CASSSRDGPYEQYF.

The rearrangement joins TRBV18 to TRBJ1-2, with TRBD1 identical over 7 bases. V lost 2 bases, J lost 7 bases, and 4 bases stayed unmatched. From germline, CDR1 is KGHSH and CDR2 LQKENI. The CDR3 runs 13 residues. CDR3 loop: CASSPAGGGGYTF. CDR3 nucleotides: TGTGCCAGCTCACCAGCAGGGGGAGGTGGCTACACCTTC.

The CDR3 reads CSASPIAGVTDTQYF. The CDR3 nucleotides are TGCAGTGCTAGTCCTATAGCGGGAGTGACAGATACGCAGTATTTT. V usage is TRBV20-1 and J usage is TRBJ2-3; 9 bases match TRBD2. Per germline, CDR1 DFQATT and CDR2 SNEGSKA (reference sequence). V was pared by 3 bases and J by 3 bases, with 7 bases of the junction left unmatched. The CDR3 runs to 15 residues.

The chain carries TRBV5-4 and TRBJ1-2; 10 bases align to TRBD1. Looked up from germline, CDR1 is SGHNT and CDR2 is YYREEE (reference sequence). The trim removed 3 bases at V and 6 bases at J, leaving 8 bases unmatched. The CDR3 extends over 15 amino acids. The CDR3, as DNA: TGTGCCAGCAGCTCCCCGGGACAGGGGACAGATGGCTACACCTTC. It encodes CASSSPGQGTDGYTF.

The V gene is TRBV12-3 or TRBV12-4, the J gene TRBJ1-1; D is perhaps TRBD1 (6 bases). The CDR3 consists of 13 residues. The V gene lost 7 bases and the J gene lost 1 base, with 10 bases spanning the gap. CDR3: CASKKTGNTEAFF. The CDR3 coding sequence is TGTGCCAGCAAAAAGACAGGGAACACTGAAGCTTTCTTT.

The chain couples TRBV6-5 to TRBJ1-5, with TRBD1 as a possible D gene (5 bases). The germline CDR1 and CDR2 sequences are MNHEY and SVGAGI. Deletions cut 0 bases from V and 5 bases from J, with 5 bases between. This CDR3 has 13 residues. Written as DNA, the CDR3 is TGTGCCAGCAGTTACTCGACAGATCAGCCCCAGCATTTT. Its protein product is CASSYSTDQPQHF.

The V and J genes are TRBV5-8 and TRBJ1-5, with D unresolved. CDR3 length equals 11 residues. CDR1 and CDR2 (germline): SGHTS, YDEGEE. V gave up 3 bases and J gave up 8 bases, with 6 bases separating them. The CDR3 reads CASSYQEPQHF. CDR3 DNA sequence: TGTGCCAGCAGCTACCAAGAGCCCCAGCATTTT.

This chain uses TRBV11-2 with TRBJ2-3; 8 bases line up with TRBD2. The CDR3 is 18 residues long. The V gene end was trimmed by 0 bases and the J gene end by 3 bases; junction bases not matched to a gene: 11. Germline V CDR1 and CDR2: SGHAT, FQNNGV. This CDR3 is CASSLDNAGGDRTDTQYF. The CDR3 nucleotides read TGTGCCAGCAGCTTAGATAACGCGGGGGGCGATAGGACAGATACGCAGTATTTT. The full variable domain, in which reference TRBV11-2 and TRBJ2-3 provide the parts outside the CDR3, is EAGVAQSPRYKIIEKRQSVAFWCNPISGHATLYWYQQILGQGPKLLIQFQNNGVVDDSQLPKDRFSAERLKGVDSTLKIQPAKLEDSAVYLCASSLDNAGGDRTDTQYFGPGTRLTVL.

CDR3 coding DNA: TGTGCCAGCAGTTCCCCCTGGACCGGGGAGCTGTTTTTT. Protein sequence: CASSSPWTGELFF. The chain couples TRBV28 to TRBJ2-2; D gene uncertain. Germline V lookup: CDR1 MDHEN, CDR2 SYDVKM. V lost 4 bases to trimming and J lost 5 bases, with 8 bases between them. There are 13 residues in the CDR3.

The rearrangement uses TRBV24-1 and TRBJ1-5, with TRBD1 matching 9 bases. The junction had 7 bases not matched to a gene; V was cut back by 4 bases and J by 7 bases. The CDR3 is 15 amino acids. CDR1 and CDR2 (germline): KGHDR, SFDVKD. The CDR3 bases are TGTGCCACCAGTGAATCAACAGGGGGCAGGCAGCCCCAGCATTTT. This codes for CATSESTGGRQPQHF.

The rearrangement joins TRBV28 to TRBJ2-4; D gene uncertain. CDR1 and CDR2 (germline): MDHEN, SYDVKM. Trimming shortened V by 1 base and J by 2 bases, and 9 bases separated the two germline ends. CDR3 length equals 15 residues. The CDR3 nucleotides are TGTGCCAGCAGTTTATCTTTCCTCACCAAAAACATTCAGTACTTC. It specifies CASSLSFLTKNIQYF.

V gene TRBV19 combines with J gene TRBJ1-1; D call uncertain. CDR1 and CDR2 from the germline V gene are LNHDA and SQIVND (reference sequence). The CDR3 runs to 16 residues. Trimming took 3 bases from V and 4 from J, leaving 18 bases between them. CDR3 loop: CASSILRWENSTEAFF. In DNA form, the CDR3 reads TGTGCCAGTAGTATTCTTCGCTGGGAGAATAGCACTGAAGCTTTCTTT.

This rearrangement joins TRBV27 to TRBJ2-7; possibly TRBD2 for D (6 bases). Trimming removed 5 bases at V and 3 bases at J, with 14 bases between. The CDR3 spans 14 residues. CDR1 and CDR2 (germline): MNHEY, SMNVEV (reference sequence). This CDR3 is CASSSVRGNYEQYF. The CDR3 bases are TGTGCCAGCAGTAGCGTCCGGGGGAACTACGAGCAGTACTTC.

This chain links TRBV18 with TRBJ1-5; 10 positions match TRBD1. Trimming at V came to 2 bases and at J to 5 bases, leaving 0 bases not matched to a gene. This CDR3 spans 14 amino acids. In germline, CDR1 is KGHSH, CDR2 LQKENI. The CDR3 loop is CASSPGTGDQPQHF. Written as DNA, the CDR3 is TGTGCCAGCTCACCAGGGACAGGGGATCAGCCCCAGCATTTT. Full variable domain (remainder filled in from reference TRBV18 and TRBJ1-5): NAGVMQNPRHLVRRRGQEARLRCSPMKGHSHVYWYRQLPEEGLKFMVYLQKENIIDESGMPKERFSAEFPKEGPSILRIQQVVRGDSAAYFCASSPGTGDQPQHFGDGTRLSIL.

The chain has TRBV27 and TRBJ1-6, with TRBD1 as a possible D gene (6 bases). The CDR3 totals 16 residues. Trimming removed 2 bases at V and 9 bases at J, with 17 bases between. Germline V gene sequence: CDR1 MNHEY, CDR2 SMNVEV (reference sequence). CDR3 sequence (DNA): TGTGCCAGCAGTTTAGATCCTAAGGGGGTTATTTCACCCCTCCACTTT. Amino acid sequence: CASSLDPKGVISPLHF.